The rows below give T cell receptor beta chains drawn from one sample of a study of cytomegalovirus exposure and HLA in healthy donors. The table came from immunoSEQ multiplex PCR; TCRdb's copy has only in-frame clones and leaves some out. The sample comprises roughly 110,000 clones, over 60% of which are singletons, and roughly 2.4% rests with the top ten. What was sequenced was PBMCs. The receptor set was obtained from a woman in her thirties in good health and CMV-seronegative. Each CDR3 is given with its conserved first and last residue. A D gene is named only where the DNA matches it firmly. Some rows have no size entry. The others give once, few or many, or a class for an expanded clone.

D gene,clone size,V gene,J gene,CDR3 protein,CDR3 DNA
.,.,TRBV27,TRBJ1-5,CASRQISIQGNNQPQHF,TGTGCCAGCAGACAAATCTCCATCCAGGGCAACAATCAGCCCCAGCATTTT
.,.,TRBV10-3,TRBJ2-5,CAISDSDPRASDGETQYF,TGTGCCATCAGTGACTCCGACCCGAGGGCTAGCGACGGAGAGACCCAGTACTTC
TRBD1,.,TRBV6-1,TRBJ2-5,CASILDRGRETQYF,TGTGCCAGCATCTTGGACAGGGGGCGGGAGACCCAGTACTTC
TRBD2,.,TRBV9,TRBJ2-2,CASSVVTSGTGELFF,TGTGCCAGCAGCGTAGTGACTAGCGGAACCGGGGAGCTGTTTTTT
TRBD1,.,TRBV5-1,TRBJ2-7,CASSHSGTGAEQYF,TGCGCCAGCAGCCACTCCGGGACAGGGGCTGAGCAGTACTTC
TRBD2,.,TRBV20-1,TRBJ2-7,CSREGVYEQYF,TGCAGTCGGGAGGGGGTTTACGAGCAGTACTTC
TRBD1,once,TRBV15,TRBJ2-7,CATSRDSSGGAYEQYF,TGTGCCACCAGCAGAGATTCCTCAGGGGGCGCATACGAGCAGTACTTC
.,.,TRBV5-1,TRBJ1-1,CASAFTEAAYTEAFF,TGCGCCAGCGCCTTCACGGAGGCGGCATACACTGAAGCTTTCTTT
.,.,TRBV19,TRBJ1-1,CASSIDGETEAFF,TGTGCCAGTAGTATTGATGGAGAGACTGAAGCTTTCTTT
.,.,TRBV2,TRBJ1-2,CASRLDRLNYGYTF,TGTGCCAGCAGGTTGGACAGACTAAACTATGGCTACACCTTC
TRBD1,few,TRBV29-1,TRBJ1-1,CSVNDRVSTEAFF,TGCAGCGTAAACGACAGGGTCTCCACTGAAGCTTTCTTT
.,.,TRBV6-5,TRBJ2-7,CASSPDRSSYEQYF,TGTGCCAGCAGTCCCGACAGGTCTTCCTACGAGCAGTACTTC
.,.,TRBV10-3,TRBJ2-1,CAIGGGEQFF,TGTGCCATCGGGGGAGGTGAGCAGTTCTTC
TRBD1,few,TRBV7-9,TRBJ1-1,CASSLTGDTEAFF,TGTGCCAGCAGCTTGACAGGGGATACTGAAGCTTTCTTT
.,.,TRBV28,TRBJ2-7,CASSLGQWGSSYEQYF,TGTGCCAGCAGTTTAGGTCAGTGGGGCAGCTCCTACGAGCAGTACTTC
.,once,TRBV7-6,TRBJ1-3,CASSLGTGGTGNTIYF,TGTGCCAGCAGCTTAGGCACGGGAGGTACTGGAAACACCATATATTTT
TRBD1,few,TRBV4-1,TRBJ1-2,CASSQEGTGGYGYTF,TGCGCCAGCAGCCAAGAGGGGACAGGGGGCTATGGCTACACCTTC
.,.,TRBV4-1,TRBJ1-1,CASSQRGTRVMNTEAFF,TGCGCCAGCAGCCAAAGGGGGACCCGAGTGATGAACACTGAAGCTTTCTTT
.,.,TRBV5-6,TRBJ2-3,CASSIRGLGTDTQYF,TGTGCCAGCAGCATTCGAGGCCTGGGCACAGATACGCAGTATTTT
.,.,TRBV7-9,TRBJ1-1,CASSLGGQIRNTEAFF,TGTGCCAGCAGCTTAGGAGGACAGATAAGGAACACTGAAGCTTTCTTT
TRBD2,.,TRBV9,TRBJ2-7,CASSTGRERVEQYF,TGTGCCAGCAGTACGGGGCGGGAGAGGGTCGAGCAGTACTTC
.,few,TRBV28,TRBJ2-7,CASSLAGSGYEQYF,TGTGCCAGCAGTTTAGCGGGAAGCGGTTACGAGCAGTACTTC
TRBD1,few,TRBV30,TRBJ1-3,CAWSVPGGRNTIYF,TGTGCCTGGAGTGTACCAGGGGGCCGAAACACCATATATTTT
.,.,TRBV5-6,TRBJ1-6,CASSFGTNSPLHF,TGTGCCAGCAGCTTCGGGACAAATTCACCCCTCCACTTT
.,.,TRBV7-2,TRBJ1-1,CASSLGRRGGRFMNTEAFF,TGTGCCAGCAGCTTAGGGCGGCGGGGCGGCCGGTTTATGAACACTGAAGCTTTCTTT
TRBD1,.,TRBV5-6,TRBJ2-7,CASSFRDRVHEQYF,TGTGCCAGCAGCTTTCGGGACAGGGTCCACGAGCAGTACTTC
TRBD1,.,TRBV12-5,TRBJ2-5,CASGLDRGKTQYF,TGTGCTAGTGGTTTGGACAGGGGAAAGACCCAGTACTTC
.,.,TRBV28,TRBJ2-1,CASSLFAYNEQFF,TGTGCCAGCAGTCTGTTTGCCTACAATGAGCAGTTCTTC
.,.,TRBV29-1,TRBJ1-2,CSVEVRRGNYGYTF,TGCAGCGTTGAAGTGCGGCGGGGCAACTATGGCTACACCTTC
TRBD1,.,TRBV18,TRBJ1-1,CASSRTGQSRSAEAFF,TGTGCCAGCTCTCGGACAGGGCAAAGTAGATCCGCTGAAGCTTTCTTT
TRBD1,.,TRBV2,TRBJ1-1,CASIPAPGQVTHLGPEAFF,TGTGCCAGCATTCCCGCGCCTGGACAGGTAACCCACCTCGGCCCTGAAGCTTTCTTT
.,.,TRBV9,TRBJ1-5,CASSVGTVDNQPQHF,TGTGCCAGCAGCGTAGGGACAGTTGACAATCAGCCCCAGCATTTT